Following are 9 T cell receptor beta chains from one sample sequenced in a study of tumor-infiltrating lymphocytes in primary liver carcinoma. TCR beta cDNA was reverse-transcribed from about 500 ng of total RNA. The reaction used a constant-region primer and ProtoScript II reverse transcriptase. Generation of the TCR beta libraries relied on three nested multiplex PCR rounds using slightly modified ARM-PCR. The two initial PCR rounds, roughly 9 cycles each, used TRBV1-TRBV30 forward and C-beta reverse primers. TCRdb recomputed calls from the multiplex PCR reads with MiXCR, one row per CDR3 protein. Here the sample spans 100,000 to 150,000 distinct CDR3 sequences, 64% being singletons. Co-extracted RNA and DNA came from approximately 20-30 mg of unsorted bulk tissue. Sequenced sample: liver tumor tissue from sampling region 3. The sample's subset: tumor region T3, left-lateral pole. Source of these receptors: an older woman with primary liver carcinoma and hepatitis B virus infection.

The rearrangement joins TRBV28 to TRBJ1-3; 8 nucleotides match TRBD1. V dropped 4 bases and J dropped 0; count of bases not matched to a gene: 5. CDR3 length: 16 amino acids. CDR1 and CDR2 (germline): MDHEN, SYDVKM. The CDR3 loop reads CASSSPGGHSGNTIYF. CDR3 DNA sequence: TGTGCCAGCAGTTCGCCAGGGGGCCACTCTGGAAACACCATATATTTT.

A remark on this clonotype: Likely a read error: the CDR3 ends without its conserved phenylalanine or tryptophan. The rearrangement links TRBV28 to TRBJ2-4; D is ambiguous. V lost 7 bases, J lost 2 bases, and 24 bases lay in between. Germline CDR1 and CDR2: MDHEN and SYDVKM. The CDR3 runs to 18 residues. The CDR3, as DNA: TGTGCCAGCAATATCCGGGCCCCTAGGATGGGTCCCAAAAACATTCAGTACTAC. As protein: CASNIRAPRMGPKNIQYY.

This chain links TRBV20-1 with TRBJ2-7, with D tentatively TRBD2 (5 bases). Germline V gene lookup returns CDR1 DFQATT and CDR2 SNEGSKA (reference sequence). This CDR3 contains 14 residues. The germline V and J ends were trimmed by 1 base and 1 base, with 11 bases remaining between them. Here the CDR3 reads CSARVGGRSYEQYF. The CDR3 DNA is TGCAGTGCTAGAGTAGGCGGGCGGTCCTACGAGCAGTACTTC.

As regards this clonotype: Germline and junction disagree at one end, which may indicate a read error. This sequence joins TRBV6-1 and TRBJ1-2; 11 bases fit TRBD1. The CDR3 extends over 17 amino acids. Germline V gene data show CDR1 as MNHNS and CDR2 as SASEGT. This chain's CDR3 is CASTAGTGGYYTGGYAF. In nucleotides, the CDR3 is TGTGCCAGCACCGCCGGGACAGGGGGATACTATACTGGGGGCTACGCCTTC.

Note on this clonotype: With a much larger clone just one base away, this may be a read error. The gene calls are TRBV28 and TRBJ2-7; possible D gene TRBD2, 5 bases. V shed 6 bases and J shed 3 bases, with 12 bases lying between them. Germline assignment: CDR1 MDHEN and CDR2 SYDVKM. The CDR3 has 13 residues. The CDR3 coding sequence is TGTGCCAGCAGAAGGAGGTTTGGCTACGAGCAGTACTTC. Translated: CASRRRFGYEQYF.

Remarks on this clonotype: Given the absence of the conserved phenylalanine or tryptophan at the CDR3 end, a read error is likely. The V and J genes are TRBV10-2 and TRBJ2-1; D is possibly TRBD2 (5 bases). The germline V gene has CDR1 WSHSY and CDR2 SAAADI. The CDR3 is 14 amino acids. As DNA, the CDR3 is TGCGCCAGCTGTGAGTCAGTGAGCGGCAATGAGCAGTTCTCC. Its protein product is CASCESVSGNEQFS.

CDR3 bases: TGTGCCAGCAGCCAGGGGGGGTTAGGGGGTGGGAATACGCAGTATTTT. Encoded protein: CASSQGGLGGGNTQYF. This chain joins TRBV4-2 and TRBJ2-3; possible D gene TRBD2, 7 bases. V lost 3 bases, J lost 7 bases, and 20 bases lay in between. The CDR3 totals 16 residues. The germline CDR1 and CDR2 sequences are LGHNA and YNFKEQ.

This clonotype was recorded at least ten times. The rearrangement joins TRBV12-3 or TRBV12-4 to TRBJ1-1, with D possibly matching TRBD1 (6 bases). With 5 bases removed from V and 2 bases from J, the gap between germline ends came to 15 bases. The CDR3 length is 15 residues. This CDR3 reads CASSLWTAPNTEAFF. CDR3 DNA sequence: TGTGCCAGCAGTCTTTGGACAGCGCCCAACACTGAAGCTTTCTTT.

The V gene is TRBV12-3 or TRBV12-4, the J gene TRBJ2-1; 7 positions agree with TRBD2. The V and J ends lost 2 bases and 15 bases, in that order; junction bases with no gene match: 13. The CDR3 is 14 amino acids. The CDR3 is CASSLSGVTNGLFF. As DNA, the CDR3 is TGTGCCAGCAGTTTAAGCGGGGTCACCAATGGGCTGTTCTTC.